This is a list of T cell receptor beta chains from one sample in a study of blood T cell repertoires in COVID-19. Sequencing was performed with immunoSEQ multiplex PCR; in TCRdb, only in-frame clones are kept and a portion is missing. This sample has about 200,000 clones; roughly 90% occur once, and the top ten carry under 7%. The material sequenced was peripheral blood. These receptors were obtained from a man aged 55 to 70 who had recovered from COVID-19. Each CDR3 is given with its conserved first and last residue. The D gene is left open where the match is weak. A clone size is listed for some rows: how often the clone was seen (once, few, many), or a class if it is expanded.

>TRBJ1-1|once|.|TRBV7-2
TGTGCCAGCAGCTCCGGGGGGGGGCTGAACACTGAAGCTTTCTTT
CASSSGGGLNTEAFF
>TRBJ2-7|.|.|TRBV5-4
TGTGCCAGCAGCCTGACTGCGGGACAGACCTACGAGCAGTACTTC
CASSLTAGQTYEQYF
>TRBJ2-2|.|.|TRBV12-3/TRBV12-4
TGTGCCAGCTTTAGCACCGGGGAGCTGTTTTTT
CASFSTGELFF
>TRBJ2-3|.|TRBD2|TRBV7-3
TGTGCCAGCAGCTTAAGAGCGGGAGTAACAGATACGCAGTATTTT
CASSLRAGVTDTQYF
>TRBJ2-7|.|.|TRBV4-1
TGCGCCAGCAGCCAAGCGAGTGGTACGGGTCGAGCTTACGAGCAGTACTTC
CASSQASGTGRAYEQYF
>TRBJ2-5|.|TRBD2|TRBV3-1/TRBV3-2
TGTGCCAGCACTCTAGCGGGAGGTCCAGGGACCCAGTACTTC
CASTLAGGPGTQYF
>TRBJ1-5|.|TRBD1|TRBV18
TGTGCCAGCTCACACCCCGGGACAGGGAATCAGCCCCAGCATTTT
CASSHPGTGNQPQHF
>TRBJ1-2|.|.|TRBV7-3
TGTGCCAGCAGCGGACCAGGGGACTATGGCTACACCTTC
CASSGPGDYGYTF
>TRBJ2-7|.|.|TRBV11-2
TGTGCCAGCAGCTTAGAACAGGGACCCTCCTACGAGCAGTACTTC
CASSLEQGPSYEQYF
>TRBJ2-7|.|TRBD2|TRBV5-1
TGCGCCAGCAGTCCTCTAGCGGGGGGACTCTCCTACGAGCAGTACTTC
CASSPLAGGLSYEQYF
>TRBJ1-5|.|TRBD1|TRBV19
TGTGCCAGTAGTATTTTAGGGACAGGGGCGATTCAGCCCCAGCATTTT
CASSILGTGAIQPQHF
>TRBJ2-5|once|TRBD2|TRBV7-8
TGTGCCAGCAGCGCGGGACTAGCGGGGACCCAGTACTTC
CASSAGLAGTQYF
>TRBJ2-1|.|.|TRBV7-2
TGTGCCAGCAGCCTCGTAGCGGACCCCTACAATGAGCAGTTCTTC
CASSLVADPYNEQFF
>TRBJ2-1|.|.|TRBV19
TGTGCCAGTAGTCTCCAGATGGGCAGGGCCCATGAGCAGTTCTTC
CASSLQMGRAHEQFF
>TRBJ2-7|.|TRBD1|TRBV4-3
TGCGCCAGCAGCCAAGAACGACAGGGGAGCAGGGAGCAGTACTTC
CASSQERQGSREQYF
>TRBJ1-4|.|.|TRBV2
TGTGCCAGCAAGTTTTCAGCAACTAATGAAAAACTGTTTTTT
CASKFSATNEKLFF
>TRBJ2-2|.|TRBD1|TRBV7-3
TGTGCCAGCGGGACAGGTTACTTAGCCGGGGAGCTGTTTTTT
CASGTGYLAGELFF
>TRBJ1-2|once|TRBD1|TRBV7-2
TGTGCCAGCAGCTCCTACCCCTACAGGGGCCATGGCTACACCTTC
CASSSYPYRGHGYTF
>TRBJ1-2|.|.|TRBV19
TGTGCCAGTAGTGCAGGGGAGATCGTTGGCTACACCTTC
CASSAGEIVGYTF
>TRBJ1-1|few|.|TRBV7-6
TGTGCCAGCAGCTTAGCGTCAGGTGTGAACACTGAAGCTTTCTTT
CASSLASGVNTEAFF
>TRBJ2-7|.|TRBD1|TRBV3-1/TRBV3-2
TGTGCCAGCAGCCACCGGGACAGGGCCTACGAGCAGTACTTC
CASSHRDRAYEQYF
>TRBJ2-7|.|TRBD2|TRBV19
TGTGCCACCCCGGGACTAGCGGGGGACCATAGCTCCTACGAGCAGTACTTC
CATPGLAGDHSSYEQYF
>TRBJ2-1|.|.|TRBV9
TGTGCCAGCAGCGCGACTAGGGATGAGCAGTTCTTC
CASSATRDEQFF
>TRBJ1-1|.|.|TRBV18
TGTGCCAGCTCACCACGAGGATATAACACTGAAGCTTTCTTT
CASSPRGYNTEAFF
>TRBJ1-4|.|.|TRBV2
TGTGCCACCCGCCAGGGGGAAAAACTGTTTTTT
CATRQGEKLFF
>TRBJ2-1|.|.|TRBV9
TGTGCCAGCAGCGTCAGGGGTAGCGCTGAGCAGTTCTTC
CASSVRGSAEQFF
>TRBJ1-2|.|.|TRBV4-1
TGCGCCAGCAGCCAAGGATCCCGGGGGGGCAGCCGGGGACGGGGCTACACCTTC
CASSQGSRGGSRGRGYTF
>TRBJ1-2|.|TRBD1|TRBV18
TGTGCCAGCTCACCGGCACCGGGACAGAGAATGGGGGGCTACACCTTC
CASSPAPGQRMGGYTF
>TRBJ2-5|.|TRBD1|TRBV7-9
TGTGCCAGCAGCCTAACCGGGACAGTAGGGACCCAGTACTTC
CASSLTGTVGTQYF
>TRBJ2-2|.|.|TRBV5-1
TGCGCCAGCAGCTTGGTTGCCGGGGGCACCGGGGAGCTGTTTTTT
CASSLVAGGTGELFF
>TRBJ1-2|.|.|TRBV9
TGTGCCAGCAGCCCTTCCCCGGTTAACTATGGCTACACCTTC
CASSPSPVNYGYTF
>TRBJ1-1|.|TRBD1|TRBV7-6
TGTGCCAGCAGCTTGGGCCCGGACAGGGTGGGCACTGAAGCTTTCTTT
CASSLGPDRVGTEAFF
>TRBJ2-3|.|.|TRBV7-3
TGTGCCAGCAGCCCGGGATTGTTAGCAGATACGCAGTATTTT
CASSPGLLADTQYF
>TRBJ1-6|.|TRBD1|TRBV5-4
TGTGCCAGCAGCCGTCCGGGACAGGGAAACTCACCCCTCCACTTT
CASSRPGQGNSPLHF
>TRBJ1-1|.|TRBD1|TRBV9
TGTGCCAGCAGCGCATCGGGACAGGGGGACACTGAAGCTTTCTTT
CASSASGQGDTEAFF
>TRBJ1-2|.|.|TRBV29-1
TGCAGCGTCGCGAGAAGAAACTATGGCTACACCTTC
CSVARRNYGYTF
>TRBJ2-1|.|TRBD2|TRBV11-2
TGTGCCAGCAGCCCAGGGGGAGCGGGGGGCCCGAGCTCCTACAATGAGCAGTTCTTC
CASSPGGAGGPSSYNEQFF
>TRBJ1-5|.|.|TRBV5-1
TGCGCCAGCAGCCCGGCCGGGACTGGTCAGCCCCAGCATTTT
CASSPAGTGQPQHF
>TRBJ2-2|.|.|TRBV5-1
TGCGCCAGCAGCTTGTCATCGAACACCGGGGAGCTGTTTTTT
CASSLSSNTGELFF
>TRBJ2-1|.|TRBD2|TRBV7-9
TGTGCCAGCAGCCCCCACCGGGACTACTACAATGAGCAGTTCTTC
CASSPHRDYYNEQFF
>TRBJ2-2|.|TRBD2|TRBV11-2
TGTGCCAGCAGCCCAACTAGCGGGAGGAACACCGGGGAGCTGTTTTTT
CASSPTSGRNTGELFF
>TRBJ2-7|.|TRBD1|TRBV9
TGTGCCAGCAGCCCACCATCTTACAGGGGCTCCTACGAGCAGTACTTC
CASSPPSYRGSYEQYF
>TRBJ2-5|.|.|TRBV18
TGTGCCAGCTCACGGTCGGGGGACGAGGAGACCCAGTACTTC
CASSRSGDEETQYF
>TRBJ1-3|.|.|TRBV10-3
TGTGCCATCAGTGAGGTGGCGGGGACTGGAAACACCATATATTTT
CAISEVAGTGNTIYF
>TRBJ1-1|.|.|TRBV28
TGTGCCAGCAGTTCCGGGGGGTGGAACACTGAAGCTTTCTTT
CASSSGGWNTEAFF
>TRBJ1-1|.|.|TRBV3-1/TRBV3-2
TGTGCCAGCAGCCACCCTCTGAACACTGAAGCTTTCTTT
CASSHPLNTEAFF
>TRBJ2-3|.|TRBD2|TRBV19
TGTGCCAGCGCCCCCACTAGCGGGAGGACAGATACGCAGTATTTT
CASAPTSGRTDTQYF
>TRBJ2-1|.|TRBD2|TRBV10-3
TGTGCCATCCTGGGACTAGCGGACAATGAGCAGTTCTTC
CAILGLADNEQFF
>TRBJ1-2|.|TRBD1|TRBV27
TGTGCCAGCACTAAAGGGCAGGGGGCTTCGAGGAGTGGCTACACCTTC
CASTKGQGASRSGYTF
>TRBJ2-4|.|TRBD2|TRBV3-1/TRBV3-2
TGTGCCAGCAGCCAAGAGTTATTAGCGGGGATACTAGCCAAAAACATTCAGTACTTC
CASSQELLAGILAKNIQYF
>TRBJ1-1|.|TRBD1|TRBV18
TGTGCCAGCTCAGGGGAAACGGACAGGGCGAACACTGAAGCTTTCTTT
CASSGETDRANTEAFF
>TRBJ2-2|.|TRBD2|TRBV7-2
TGTGCCAGCAGCCGGGGGACTAGGAGGGGGACCGGGGAGCTGTTTTTT
CASSRGTRRGTGELFF
>TRBJ2-7|.|TRBD1|TRBV3-1/TRBV3-2
TGTGCCAGCAGCCCGGACAGGGGGGGCTACGAGCAGTACTTC
CASSPDRGGYEQYF